Shown below are 29 T cell receptor beta chains from a single sample sequenced in a study of blood T cell repertoires in COVID-19. Profiled with immunoSEQ multiplex PCR; TCRdb holds only in-frame clones, not every one. The sample shows a few hundred thousand clones, 75% to 90% of them seen only once. The sequenced sample was peripheral blood. The receptors originated from a woman in her sixties or seventies with COVID-19, enrolled during active disease.

The rearrangement uses TRBV7-9 and TRBJ2-5, with TRBD2 as a possible D gene (6 bases). The CDR3 runs to 13 residues. V was clipped by 3 bases and J by 1 base, with 6 bases between them. Germline V gene lookup returns CDR1 SEHNR and CDR2 FQNEAQ (reference sequence). The CDR3 region is CASSFGSQETQYF. The CDR3, as DNA: TGTGCCAGCAGCTTCGGGAGCCAAGAGACCCAGTACTTC. The complete variable domain, with remaining parts taken from reference TRBV7-9 and TRBJ2-5, reads DTGVSQNPRHKITKRGQNVTFRCDPISEHNRLYWYRQTLGQGPEFLTYFQNEAQLEKSRLLSDRFSAERPKGSFSTLEIQRTEQGDSAMYLCASSFGSQETQYFGPGTRLLVL.

Details on this clone: Other DNA sequences from this sample encode an identical CDR3 as well. This chain connects TRBV15 to TRBJ1-3, with D possibly TRBD1 on 5 matching bases. V lost 0 bases to trimming and J lost 1 base, with 7 bases between them. The V gene's germline CDR1 is LNHNV and CDR2 YYDKDF (reference sequence). The CDR3 is 15 residues long. The CDR3: CATSRDGGSGNTIYF. The CDR3 region has the DNA TGTGCCACCAGCAGAGACGGGGGTTCTGGAAACACCATATATTTT.

The J gene is TRBJ1-4, the V gene TRBV7-9; 9 bases line up with TRBD1. Germline CDR1 and CDR2: SEHNR and FQNEAQ (reference sequence). The CDR3 covers 16 residues. The J segment lost 6 bases and the V segment lost 5 bases, leaving 10 bases of the junction unmatched. The CDR3 here is CASSNLYDRGDEKLFF. CDR3 in DNA: TGTGCCAGCAGCAACCTCTACGACAGGGGGGATGAAAAACTGTTTTTT.

The chain is built from TRBV4-2 and TRBJ2-3, with TRBD1 matching 9 bases. Germline-derived CDR1 and CDR2 are LGHNA and YNFKEQ. There are 22 residues in the CDR3. Losses at the gene ends were 2 bases for V and 2 bases for J; bases not matched to a gene: 23. The CDR3 spells CASSQPFPGQGTDRVFTDTQYF. The CDR3 DNA sequence: TGTGCCAGCAGCCAACCATTTCCGGGACAGGGAACAGATAGGGTTTTCACAGATACGCAGTATTTT.

As regards this clone: The identical CDR3 is also encoded by other nucleotide sequences in the sample. The V gene is TRBV29-1, the J gene TRBJ1-4; D possibly corresponds to TRBD1 (6 bases). V lost 1 base, J lost 8 bases, and 8 bases lay in between. CDR3 length: 12 residues. Germline CDR1 and CDR2: SQVTM and ANQGSEA. CDR3 sequence: CSVEGGGEKLFF. In DNA form, the CDR3 reads TGCAGCGTTGAAGGCGGGGGCGAAAAACTGTTTTTT.

This clone was recorded only once. J is TRBJ2-1 and V is TRBV6-1; D may be TRBD2 (5 bases). The germline gives CDR1 MNHNS, CDR2 SASEGT. The V end was cut by 0 bases, the J end by 6 bases, with 6 bases between. This CDR3 region has 13 residues. In nucleotides, the CDR3 is TGTGCCAGCAGTGAAGCGCTAGCCAATGAGCAGTTCTTC. Translated: CASSEALANEQFF.

The rearrangement links TRBV5-1 to TRBJ2-7; the D gene is possibly TRBD2 (7 bases). Germline CDR1 reads SGHRS; CDR2 reads YFSETQ. This CDR3 spans 13 amino acids. The V gene lost 5 bases and the J gene lost 5 bases, with 14 bases spanning the gap. The CDR3 DNA is TGCGCCAGCAGGTATGGGGGGGCCCACGAGCAGTACTTC. Translation: CASRYGGAHEQYF.

The chain is built from TRBV7-9 and TRBJ2-1; 10 nucleotides line up with TRBD2. V lost 4 bases to trimming and J lost 4 bases; unmatched junction nucleotides: 4. Germline CDR1 and CDR2: SEHNR and FQNEAQ (reference sequence). This CDR3 comprises 15 residues. CDR3 nucleotides: TGTGCCAGCAGCTCTAGCGGGAGTCGGTACAATGAGCAGTTCTTC. Amino acid sequence: CASSSSGSRYNEQFF.

This chain connects TRBV18 to TRBJ1-2, with D possibly being TRBD1 (6 bases). The CDR3 contains 14 residues. The V gene lost 0 bases and the J gene lost 8 bases, with 13 bases spanning the gap. The germline gives CDR1 KGHSH, CDR2 LQKENI. The CDR3 DNA is TGTGCCAGCTCACCACCGACAACAGGGTCAGGCTACACCTTC. It translates to CASSPPTTGSGYTF.

The gene calls are TRBV6-1 and TRBJ2-7; D is unclear. Germline CDR1 MNHNS, CDR2 SASEGT. The CDR3 extends over 13 amino acids. Trimming left V 0 bases short and J 5 bases short, with 8 bases between. The DNA of the CDR3 is TGTGCCAGCAGTGAAGCGAATAGCCACGAGCAGTACTTC. Translation gives CASSEANSHEQYF.

This chain joins TRBV18 and TRBJ1-1; D call uncertain. V lost 6 bases to trimming and J lost 1 base, with 9 bases between them. The CDR3 runs 13 residues. CDR1 and CDR2 from the germline V gene are KGHSH and LQKENI. The CDR3 sequence: CASSLGGNTEAFF. The CDR3 DNA reads TGTGCCAGCTCGCTAGGAGGGAACACTGAAGCTTTCTTT.

The V gene is TRBV5-1, the J gene TRBJ1-6; 7 nucleotides align to TRBD1. Germline CDR1 is SGHRS and CDR2 is YFSETQ. V trimming: 2 bases; J trimming: 7 bases; junction bases outside the gene matches: 6. CDR3 length: 15 residues. CDR3 DNA sequence: TGCGCCAGCAGCTTTTCTTGGGACAGAAATTCACCCCTCCACTTT. Translated: CASSFSWDRNSPLHF.

The J gene is TRBJ1-4, the V gene TRBV7-9, with D unresolved. The J call may be mistaken, given a closer DNA end match to TRBJ2-2. This CDR3 spans 11 amino acids. Germline values: CDR1 SEHNR, CDR2 FQNEAQ (reference sequence). This CDR3 reads CASSPDRELFF. Written as DNA, the CDR3 is TGTGCCAGCAGCCCCGACAGGGAGCTGTTTTTT.

This chain uses TRBV5-1 with TRBJ2-3, with 7 bases that match TRBD1. The CDR3 runs to 15 residues. The V gene's germline CDR1 is SGHRS and CDR2 YFSETQ. Trimming cost V 2 bases and J 0 bases; bases outside gene matches: 3. Written as DNA, the CDR3 is TGCGCCAGCAGCTTAGGGACAGTTAGCACAGATACGCAGTATTTT. This sequence encodes CASSLGTVSTDTQYF.

This clone has just one count. This rearrangement joins TRBV6-5 to TRBJ1-5, with TRBD1 matching over 10 bases. Germline CDR1 is MNHEY and CDR2 is SVGAGI. With V trimmed by 8 bases and J by 4 bases, 8 bases remained unmatched. The CDR3 totals 15 residues. In DNA form, the CDR3 reads TGTGCCAGCGAACGGACAGGGGGAGGGAATCAGCCCCAGCATTTT. Translated, it gives CASERTGGGNQPQHF.

V is TRBV18 and J is TRBJ1-1, with unresolved D. V lost 3 bases to trimming and J lost 3 bases, with 8 bases between them. This CDR3 spans 13 amino acids. Germline loops: CDR1 KGHSH, CDR2 LQKENI. CDR3 nucleotide sequence: TGTGCCAGCTCACCGGCTTCAGACACTGAAGCTTTCTTT. Protein product: CASSPASDTEAFF.

The chain combines TRBV19 with TRBJ2-3; 8 bases align to TRBD2. The CDR3 has 14 residues. V shed 5 bases, J shed 5 bases, and the junction held 6 bases outside the gene matches. The germline V gene encodes CDR1 LNHDA and CDR2 SQIVND (reference sequence). The CDR3 sequence is CASSDRGGGDTQYF. The CDR3 region has the DNA TGTGCCAGTAGTGATCGGGGGGGCGGAGATACGCAGTATTTT.

The V and J genes are TRBV27 and TRBJ2-5, with TRBD2 as a possible D gene (6 bases). The CDR3 is 17 residues long. V lost 7 bases to trimming and J lost 5 bases, with 26 bases between them. CDR1 and CDR2 (germline): MNHEY, SMNVEV (reference sequence). The CDR3: CASTPLVSGVKGETQYF. CDR3 bases: TGTGCCAGCACCCCCTTGGTGTCGGGGGTGAAAGGGGAGACCCAGTACTTC.

This clone occurred once. The chain combines TRBV7-9 with TRBJ2-1; perhaps TRBD2 as D (5 bases). V was trimmed by 5 bases and J by 8 bases, leaving 13 bases between them. The germline V gene encodes CDR1 SEHNR and CDR2 FQNEAQ (reference sequence). The CDR3 has 13 amino acids. CDR3 DNA: TGTGCCAGCAGCGACGGAGGTTGGGATGAGCAGTTCTTC. Translated: CASSDGGWDEQFF. Full variable domain (missing parts from reference TRBV7-9 and TRBJ2-1): DTGVSQNPRHKITKRGQNVTFRCDPISEHNRLYWYRQTLGQGPEFLTYFQNEAQLEKSRLLSDRFSAERPKGSFSTLEIQRTEQGDSAMYLCASSDGGWDEQFFGPGTRLTVL.

The rearrangement joins TRBV27 to TRBJ2-5, with D possibly being TRBD1 (6 bases). Trimming removed 5 bases from V and 5 bases from J, with 18 bases in between. Germline V gene data show CDR1 as MNHEY and CDR2 as SMNVEV (reference sequence). The CDR3 has 15 amino acids. CDR3 DNA: TGTGCCAGCAGTGCCTCACAGGGCTATATCGAGACCCAGTACTTC. It encodes CASSASQGYIETQYF.

This sequence joins TRBV9 and TRBJ2-7; 9 bases are shared with TRBD2. Unmatched junction bases numbered 0, after V lost 0 bases and J lost 2 bases. The CDR3 has 14 amino acids. Germline-derived CDR1 and CDR2 are SGDLS and YYNGEE. The CDR3 nucleotides read TGTGCCAGCAGCGTAGGACTAGCGGCCTACGAGCAGTACTTC. This encodes CASSVGLAAYEQYF.

This chain uses TRBV9 with TRBJ2-6; 7 bases are shared with TRBD1. V was clipped by 7 bases and J by 2 bases; unmatched bases: 21. The CDR3 is 20 amino acids. Germline V gene lookup returns CDR1 SGDLS and CDR2 YYNGEE. CDR3 region: CASLDFRQGDPKTGANVLTF. The CDR3 DNA reads as TGTGCCAGCTTGGATTTTCGGCAGGGGGATCCTAAAACTGGGGCCAACGTCCTGACTTTC.

V gene TRBV6-2 or TRBV6-3 combines with J gene TRBJ2-2, with 10 positions matching TRBD2. Germline lookup yields CDR1 MNHEY and CDR2 SVGEGT. CDR3 length: 17 residues. Trimming at V came to 4 bases and at J to 1 base, leaving 6 bases not matched to a gene. The CDR3 DNA sequence: TGTGCCAGCAGTTCCCTAGCGGGAGTAGGGAACACCGGGGAGCTGTTTTTT. Amino acid sequence: CASSSLAGVGNTGELFF.

CDR3 nucleotide sequence: TGTGCCAGTAGTATAGTGGAGACTAGGGGCTACACCTTC. It translates to CASSIVETRGYTF. The V gene is TRBV19, the J gene TRBJ1-2, with unresolved D. Deletions cut 1 base from V and 8 bases from J, with 11 bases between. The CDR3 has 13 amino acids. Germline V gives CDR1 LNHDA, CDR2 SQIVND (reference sequence).

The V call is TRBV24-1, the J call TRBJ1-2, with 7 bases lining up with TRBD1. CDR1 is KGHDR and CDR2 is SFDVKD in the germline V gene. Trimming took 3 bases from V and 4 from J; bases not matched to a gene: 7. This CDR3 comprises 15 residues. DNA of the CDR3: TGTGCCACCAGTGATCCAGAGACAGGGACCTATGGCTACACCTTC. Its translation: CATSDPETGTYGYTF.

The chain couples TRBV6-4 to TRBJ1-5, with D perhaps matching TRBD1 (5 bases). From germline, CDR1 is MRHNA and CDR2 SNTAGT. CDR3 length: 13 residues. V lost 4 bases and J 5 bases, leaving 9 bases between the germline ends. The CDR3 reads CASSVQVDQPQHF. Here the CDR3 DNA reads TGTGCCAGCAGTGTACAGGTTGATCAGCCCCAGCATTTT.

This clone was detected only once. V is TRBV7-9 and J is TRBJ2-1; TRBD2 is a possible D gene (5 bases). Germline V CDR1 and CDR2: SEHNR, FQNEAQ (reference sequence). Trimming stripped 7 bases from V and 2 bases from J, with 15 bases between. The CDR3 runs to 15 residues. As DNA, the CDR3 is TGTGCCAGCATCCCACTAGACCCTACCTACAATGAGCAGTTCTTC. This gives the protein CASIPLDPTYNEQFF.

The CDR3: CASSSGLAGGHRYNEQFF. Here the CDR3 DNA reads TGTGCCAGCAGCTCTGGACTAGCGGGAGGGCATCGATACAATGAGCAGTTCTTC. The genes are TRBV5-6 and TRBJ2-1; TRBD2 matches at 15 bases. The CDR3 extends over 18 amino acids. Germline V CDR1 and CDR2: SGHDT, YYEEEE. With 3 bases clipped from V and 4 bases from J, the junction kept 8 bases outside the gene matches.

This clone was counted between two and nine times. The genes are TRBV24-1 and TRBJ1-6; D call uncertain. Germline CDR1 and CDR2: KGHDR and SFDVKD. This CDR3 is 13 amino acids long. Between the trimmed V and J ends, which lost 4 bases and 9 bases, there was a span of 9 bases. This CDR3 reads CATSDRPGSPLHF. CDR3 nucleotides: TGTGCCACCAGTGACCGTCCGGGTTCACCCCTCCACTTT.